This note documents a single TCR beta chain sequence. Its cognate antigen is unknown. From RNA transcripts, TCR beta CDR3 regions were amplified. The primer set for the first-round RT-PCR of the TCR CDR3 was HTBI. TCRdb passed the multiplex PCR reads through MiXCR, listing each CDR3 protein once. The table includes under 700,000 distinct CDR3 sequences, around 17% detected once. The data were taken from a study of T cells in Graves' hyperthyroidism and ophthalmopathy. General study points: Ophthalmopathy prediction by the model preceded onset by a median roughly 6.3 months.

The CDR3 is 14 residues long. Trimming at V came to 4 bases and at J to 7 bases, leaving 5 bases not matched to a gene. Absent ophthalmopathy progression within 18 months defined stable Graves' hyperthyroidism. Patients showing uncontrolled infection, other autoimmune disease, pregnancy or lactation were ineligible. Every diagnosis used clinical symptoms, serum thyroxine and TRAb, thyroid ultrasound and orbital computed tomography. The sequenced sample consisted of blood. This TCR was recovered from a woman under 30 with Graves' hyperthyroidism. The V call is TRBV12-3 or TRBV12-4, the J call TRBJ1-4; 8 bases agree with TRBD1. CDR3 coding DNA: TGTGCCAGCAGTTGGGGCAGGGGGCCTGAAAAACTGTTTTTT. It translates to CASSWGRGPEKLFF.